This is a list of T cell receptor beta chains from one sample in a study of blood T cell repertoires in COVID-19. The method was immunoSEQ multiplex PCR; TCRdb's version includes in-frame clones alone and lacks a portion of them. Among roughly 250,000 clones listed, about 88% were seen once. The sample comprised peripheral blood. The receptors come from a man aged 60-69 years who had recovered from COVID-19. The CDR3 runs from the conserved cysteine through the conserved F or W. Fields, in order: V gene, clone size, J gene, D gene, CDR3 DNA, CDR3 protein. A D gene is named only where the DNA matches it firmly. Some rows have no size entry. The others give once, few or many, or a class for an expanded clone.

V: TRBV2
size: NA
J: TRBJ1-2
D: NA
DNA: TGTGCCAGCAGTGAAGGTGGAGGGTTCTATGGCTACACCTTC
CDR3: CASSEGGGFYGYTF

V: TRBV10-3
size: once
J: TRBJ2-1
D: TRBD2
DNA: TGTGCCATCAGTGATACGGGGGGGGGTTTAGGCGGTGAGCAGTTCTTC
CDR3: CAISDTGGGLGGEQFF

V: TRBV5-1
size: few
J: TRBJ2-2
D: NA
DNA: TGCGCCAGCAGAGTTGGACAGTCGAACACCGGGGAGCTGTTTTTT
CDR3: CASRVGQSNTGELFF

V: TRBV5-1
size: NA
J: TRBJ2-3
D: NA
DNA: TGCGCCAGCAGCTTGATCCAGTCCTCCGATACGCAGTATTTT
CDR3: CASSLIQSSDTQYF

V: TRBV19
size: NA
J: TRBJ1-5
D: TRBD1
DNA: TGTGCCAGTAGTGCTAGACGCGACAGGGGCCCGGATGGAGCCCAGCATTTT
CDR3: CASSARRDRGPDGAQHF

V: TRBV7-3
size: NA
J: TRBJ2-1
D: TRBD1
DNA: TGTGCCAGCAGCTTAGACGGACAGGGGGGCAATGAGCAGTTCTTC
CDR3: CASSLDGQGGNEQFF

V: TRBV6-2/TRBV6-3
size: NA
J: TRBJ2-1
D: TRBD1
DNA: TGTGCCAGCAGTTACTTTGGGACAGGGGGGTACAATGAGCAGTTCTTC
CDR3: CASSYFGTGGYNEQFF

V: TRBV5-5
size: NA
J: TRBJ1-2
D: TRBD1
DNA: TGTGCCAGCAGCTTGGCCGACAGGGGCCCAGCTAACTATGGCTACACCTTC
CDR3: CASSLADRGPANYGYTF

V: TRBV11-2
size: NA
J: TRBJ2-1
D: NA
DNA: TGTGCCAGCAGCTTACAAAGGACAGAAAATTACAATGAGCAGTTCTTC
CDR3: CASSLQRTENYNEQFF

V: TRBV5-1
size: NA
J: TRBJ2-7
D: NA
DNA: TGCGCCAGCAGCTTGGATGTAGACAGGTTCTACGAGCAGTACTTC
CDR3: CASSLDVDRFYEQYF

V: TRBV7-8
size: once
J: TRBJ2-2
D: NA
DNA: TGTGCCAGCAGCTTATTGACTTCCAACGGGGAGCTGTTTTTT
CDR3: CASSLLTSNGELFF

V: TRBV5-4
size: NA
J: TRBJ2-1
D: TRBD2
DNA: TGTGCCAGCAGCTTGGGCCTAGCGGGGGCGAATGAGCAGTTCTTC
CDR3: CASSLGLAGANEQFF

V: TRBV7-2
size: NA
J: TRBJ2-7
D: NA
DNA: TGTGCCAGCAGGTACGGGGTACAGGGTATCGGCGAGCAGTACTTC
CDR3: CASRYGVQGIGEQYF

V: TRBV5-1
size: NA
J: TRBJ1-2
D: TRBD1
DNA: TGCGCCAGCAGCTTAGACTCAGGGGGCTTCTATGGCTACACCTTC
CDR3: CASSLDSGGFYGYTF

V: TRBV15
size: NA
J: TRBJ1-2
D: NA
DNA: TGTGCCACCAGCACCGCCGGGGGGGGCGGCTATGGCTACACCTTC
CDR3: CATSTAGGGGYGYTF

V: TRBV2
size: NA
J: TRBJ2-7
D: TRBD2
DNA: TGTGCCAGCAGTGGGACTAGCGGGGGACAGAGCGGTGAGCAGTACTTC
CDR3: CASSGTSGGQSGEQYF

V: TRBV5-1
size: NA
J: TRBJ1-4
D: TRBD1
DNA: TGCGCCAGCAGCTACGACACAGGGGGCGAGGGGGAAAAACTGTTTTTT
CDR3: CASSYDTGGEGEKLFF

V: TRBV27
size: NA
J: TRBJ2-5
D: NA
DNA: TGTGCCAGCAGTTTATATCGGAGGGCCGTCCAAGAGACCCAGTACTTC
CDR3: CASSLYRRAVQETQYF

V: TRBV18
size: NA
J: TRBJ1-4
D: TRBD1
DNA: TGTGCCAGCTCACCGGGATTTTCCACAGGGGTCGGGGAAAAACTGTTTTTT
CDR3: CASSPGFSTGVGEKLFF

V: TRBV20-1
size: few
J: TRBJ1-1
D: TRBD1
DNA: TGCAGTGCTAGTCCCAGGACAGGCGTCACTGAAGCTTTCTTT
CDR3: CSASPRTGVTEAFF

V: TRBV10-1
size: once
J: TRBJ2-7
D: NA
DNA: TGCGCCAGCAGTGAGGGGGGGACTTCGGAGGAGCAGTACTTC
CDR3: CASSEGGTSEEQYF

V: TRBV29-1
size: NA
J: TRBJ1-2
D: NA
DNA: TGCAGCGTTCCCCCCCAGGGCGGTGGCTACACCTTC
CDR3: CSVPPQGGGYTF

V: TRBV6-2/TRBV6-3
size: NA
J: TRBJ1-2
D: NA
DNA: TGTGCCAGCAGTTCCCCGCGCGGGGGGAACTATGGCTACACCTTC
CDR3: CASSSPRGGNYGYTF

V: TRBV15
size: few
J: TRBJ1-6
D: NA
DNA: TGTGCCACCAGCAGAGAAGCTCATCCGAAACCCCTCCACTTT
CDR3: CATSREAHPKPLHF

V: TRBV2
size: NA
J: TRBJ1-5
D: TRBD1
DNA: TGTGCCAGCAGGTTTTCCGGGACAGGACTTAATAGCAATCAGCCCCAGCATTTT
CDR3: CASRFSGTGLNSNQPQHF

V: TRBV5-1
size: once
J: TRBJ2-3
D: NA
DNA: TGCGCCAGCAGGGGAGGCAGAGATACGCAGTATTTT
CDR3: CASRGGRDTQYF

V: TRBV28
size: NA
J: TRBJ1-2
D: TRBD1
DNA: TGTGCCGGGGGGACAGGGCGAAAGGGTGGCTACACCTTC
CDR3: CAGGTGRKGGYTF

V: TRBV5-1
size: NA
J: TRBJ1-1
D: NA
DNA: TGCGCCAGCAGCTTGACTATGTCGGCACAGAACACTGAAGCTTTCTTT
CDR3: CASSLTMSAQNTEAFF

V: TRBV5-4
size: NA
J: TRBJ2-1
D: TRBD1
DNA: TGTGCCAGCAGCTTGGCAGGGGGCGCGTACAATGAGCAGTTCTTC
CDR3: CASSLAGGAYNEQFF

V: TRBV7-3
size: NA
J: TRBJ2-7
D: TRBD1
DNA: TGTGCCAGCAGCCCCGGACAGGGGTACGAGCAGTACTTC
CDR3: CASSPGQGYEQYF

V: TRBV10-2
size: few
J: TRBJ1-2
D: NA
DNA: TGCGCCAGCAGTGAGCCCCGAAGACGGACTTCAGCTAACTATGGCTACACCTTC
CDR3: CASSEPRRRTSANYGYTF

V: TRBV6-5
size: NA
J: TRBJ2-2
D: NA
DNA: TGTGCCAGCAGTTACGAGGCGGGACTGAACACCGGGGAGCTGTTTTTT
CDR3: CASSYEAGLNTGELFF

V: TRBV25-1
size: NA
J: TRBJ1-6
D: NA
DNA: TGTGCCAGCACTCTAGGGGGTACACAGTCACCCCTCCACTTT
CDR3: CASTLGGTQSPLHF

V: TRBV5-1
size: many
J: TRBJ1-2
D: TRBD1
DNA: TGCGCCAGCAGCCCCGGACAGGGTAGGACCTTC
CDR3: CASSPGQGRTF

V: TRBV5-1
size: NA
J: TRBJ2-3
D: NA
DNA: TGCGCCAGCAGCCCGGACAGTACTAGCACAGATACGCAGTATTTT
CDR3: CASSPDSTSTDTQYF

V: TRBV7-3
size: NA
J: TRBJ2-1
D: TRBD1
DNA: TGTGCCAGCAGCCCAGGACAGGGTGGATACAATGAGCAGTTCTTC
CDR3: CASSPGQGGYNEQFF

V: TRBV27
size: once
J: TRBJ1-1
D: NA
DNA: TGTGCCAGCAGTTTTGGAGGGTCGGTTGAAGCTTTCTTT
CDR3: CASSFGGSVEAFF

V: TRBV24-1
size: once
J: TRBJ2-2
D: TRBD1
DNA: TGTGCCACCAGTGACTTCAGGGGGCTAACCGGGGAGCTGTTTTTT
CDR3: CATSDFRGLTGELFF

V: TRBV7-6
size: few
J: TRBJ1-5
D: TRBD1
DNA: TGTGCCAGCAGCCCTCAGACAGGGGATAGCAATCAGCCCCAGCATTTT
CDR3: CASSPQTGDSNQPQHF

V: TRBV6-5
size: NA
J: TRBJ2-7
D: NA
DNA: TGTGCCAGCAGGCCGTTGAGCTCCTACGAGCAGTACTTC
CDR3: CASRPLSSYEQYF

V: TRBV6-5
size: NA
J: TRBJ1-4
D: NA
DNA: TGTGCCAGCACCCTGCGGGGGCAGTACAATGAAAAACTGTTTTTT
CDR3: CASTLRGQYNEKLFF

V: TRBV7-2
size: NA
J: TRBJ2-4
D: TRBD1
DNA: TGTGCCAGCAGGGAAGCAGGGGGCACGGCCAAAAACATTCAGTACTTC
CDR3: CASREAGGTAKNIQYF

V: TRBV10-3
size: NA
J: TRBJ2-5
D: NA
DNA: TGTGCCATCAGTGCTACAGGGATCGGAGAGACCCAGTACTTC
CDR3: CAISATGIGETQYF

V: TRBV2
size: NA
J: TRBJ2-5
D: TRBD2
DNA: TGTGCCAGCAACAGCGGGGGTCAACAAGAGACCCAGTACTTC
CDR3: CASNSGGQQETQYF

V: TRBV11-2
size: NA
J: TRBJ2-1
D: NA
DNA: TGTGCCAGCAGCGCCTGGGCCTTAGGGGGGGCAAATGAGCAGTTCTTC
CDR3: CASSAWALGGANEQFF

V: TRBV4-1
size: NA
J: TRBJ2-1
D: TRBD2
DNA: TGCGCCAGCAGGCTCCCGGGGGGTACAACCTACAATGAGCAGTTCTTC
CDR3: CASRLPGGTTYNEQFF

V: TRBV5-1
size: NA
J: TRBJ2-7
D: TRBD1
DNA: TGCGCCAGCAGCCGACGTGTGACAGGGTCCTACGAGCAGTACTTC
CDR3: CASSRRVTGSYEQYF

V: TRBV3-1/TRBV3-2
size: NA
J: TRBJ2-1
D: NA
DNA: TGTGCCAGCAGCCAAACCCGGAGCTCCTACAATGAGCAGTTCTTC
CDR3: CASSQTRSSYNEQFF

V: TRBV9
size: NA
J: TRBJ1-2
D: TRBD1
DNA: TGTGCCAGCAGCGTTTACAGGGGGCGGGATAACTATGGCTACACCTTC
CDR3: CASSVYRGRDNYGYTF

V: TRBV2
size: NA
J: TRBJ2-2
D: NA
DNA: TGTGCCAGCAGTGAATTAACAGGGAACACCGGGGAGCTGTTTTTT
CDR3: CASSELTGNTGELFF

V: TRBV5-6
size: NA
J: TRBJ1-3
D: NA
DNA: TGTGCCAGCAGCTACCGCGGGGGCTCTGGAAACACCATATATTTT
CDR3: CASSYRGGSGNTIYF

V: TRBV6-5
size: NA
J: TRBJ2-3
D: TRBD1
DNA: TGTGCCAGCAGGACAGGGGGTAGTAGCACAGATACGCAGTATTTT
CDR3: CASRTGGSSTDTQYF

V: TRBV2
size: NA
J: TRBJ1-1
D: TRBD1
DNA: TGTGCCAGCAGTGAAGCGGGGCAGGGGGCGGACACTGAAGCTTTCTTT
CDR3: CASSEAGQGADTEAFF

V: TRBV5-1
size: NA
J: TRBJ2-3
D: TRBD1
DNA: TGCGCCAGCAGCTCGTATACCGCAGGGGGATCAGATACGCAGTATTTT
CDR3: CASSSYTAGGSDTQYF

V: TRBV19
size: NA
J: TRBJ1-5
D: TRBD1
DNA: TGTGCCAGTAGCTGGACAGGGGGCGGTTTCAATCAGCCCCAGCATTTT
CDR3: CASSWTGGGFNQPQHF

V: TRBV19
size: NA
J: TRBJ1-6
D: TRBD1
DNA: TGTGCCAGTAGTCCAAAGGGCTTACAGGGGGTAGATTCACCCCTCCACTTT
CDR3: CASSPKGLQGVDSPLHF

V: TRBV5-1
size: NA
J: TRBJ2-7
D: TRBD1
DNA: TGCGCCAGCAGCCCCGCCCCCACAGGGGGCGAGCAGTACTTC
CDR3: CASSPAPTGGEQYF